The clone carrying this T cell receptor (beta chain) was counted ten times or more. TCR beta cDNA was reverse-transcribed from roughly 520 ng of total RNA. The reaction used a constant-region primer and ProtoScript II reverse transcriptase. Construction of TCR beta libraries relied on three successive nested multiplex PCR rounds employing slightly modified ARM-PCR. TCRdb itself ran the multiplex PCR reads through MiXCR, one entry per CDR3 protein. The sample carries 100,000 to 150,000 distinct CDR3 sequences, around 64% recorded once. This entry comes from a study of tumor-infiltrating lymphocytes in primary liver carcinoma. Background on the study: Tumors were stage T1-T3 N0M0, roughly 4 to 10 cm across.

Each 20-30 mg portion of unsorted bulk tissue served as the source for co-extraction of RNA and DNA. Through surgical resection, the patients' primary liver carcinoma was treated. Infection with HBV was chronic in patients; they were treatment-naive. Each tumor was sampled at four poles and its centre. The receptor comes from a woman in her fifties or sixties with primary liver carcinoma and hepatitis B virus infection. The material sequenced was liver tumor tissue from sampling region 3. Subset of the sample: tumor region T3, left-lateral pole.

CDR3 protein: CASSQRSGTVTSTDTQYF. The CDR3 DNA is TGTGCCAGCAGCCAGCGGTCCGGGACAGTGACTAGCACAGATACGCAGTATTTT. The chain recombines TRBV11-3 with TRBJ2-3; 7 bases are shared with TRBD1. The CDR3 contains 18 residues. After removal of 5 bases from V and 0 bases from J, the junction contained 14 bases not matched to a gene. CDR1 SGHNT and CDR2 YENEEA come from the germline V gene.